This T cell receptor (beta chain) was identified in a study of technical replicates of blood from a few donors. Generated by immunoSEQ multiplex PCR, the TCRdb table keeps only in-frame clones and is missing some. Of tens of thousands of clones in the sample, 95% were seen once. Trimming removed 0 bases from V and 0 bases from J, with 12 bases in between. The germline CDR1 and CDR2 sequences are SNHLY and FYNNEI. The CDR3 sequence is 16 residues long. Sequenced: T cells isolated from PBMCs. This receptor was taken from a human donor in good health. V and J are TRBV2 and TRBJ2-7, with D maybe TRBD2 (5 bases). The CDR3 sequence: CASSEARRADSYEQYF. CDR3 DNA sequence: TGTGCCAGCAGTGAAGCGCGAAGAGCGGACTCCTACGAGCAGTACTTC. The full variable domain, rest sourced from reference TRBV2 and TRBJ2-7, is EPEVTQTPSHQVTQMGQEVILRCVPISNHLYFYWYRQILGQKVEFLVSFYNNEISEKSEIFDDQFSVERPDGSNFTLKIRSTKLEDSAMYFCASSEARRADSYEQYFGPGTRLTVT.